This T cell receptor beta chain was recovered during a study of blood T cell repertoires in COVID-19. The wider study: Whether acute or convalescent, the COVID-19 samples came from the United States, Italy and Spain.

Sequenced by immunoSEQ multiplex PCR; TCRdb stores in-frame clones only, minus some. The sample carries about 120,000 clones, around three quarters recorded once. This TCR derives from a man aged 60 to 69 with active or convalescent COVID-19. The sequencing input was peripheral blood.

As DNA, the CDR3 is TGCAGTGCTAGTGTGCGGACTGATCAGCCCCAGCATTTT. As protein: CSASVRTDQPQHF. The gene calls are TRBV20-1 and TRBJ1-5, with D hard to call. V lost 3 bases to trimming and J lost 5 bases, with 11 bases between them. Germline assignment: CDR1 DFQATT and CDR2 SNEGSKA (reference sequence). The CDR3 length is 13 residues.